This is a list of T cell receptor beta chains from one sample in a study of shared clonotypes between healthy human individuals. Produced via immunoSEQ multiplex PCR; TCRdb's table is partial and in-frame only. This table has roughly 500,000 clones, around 78% appearing once. Material for sequencing was PBMCs. The receptors derive from a middle-aged woman in good health. Some clones in this sample may be carry-over from other donors' samples. Each CDR3 is given with its conserved first and last residue. The order of the fields is J gene, D gene, V gene, clone size, CDR3 protein, CDR3 DNA. A D gene is named only where the DNA matches it firmly. Size values are once, few and many counts, or a class for expanded clones, and some rows have none.

j_gene: TRBJ2-7
d_gene: -
v_gene: TRBV9
abundance: -
CDR3aa: CASSLTGTSSYEQYF
CDR3nt: TGTGCCAGCAGCTTAACCGGGACATCCTCCTACGAGCAGTACTTC

j_gene: TRBJ1-5
d_gene: -
v_gene: TRBV19
abundance: -
CDR3aa: CASSPGPSDRGNQPQHF
CDR3nt: TGTGCCAGTAGTCCAGGTCCCTCAGATAGAGGCAATCAGCCCCAGCATTTT

j_gene: TRBJ2-1
d_gene: TRBD2
v_gene: TRBV4-2
abundance: few
CDR3aa: CASSPAGRVEQFF
CDR3nt: TGTGCCAGCAGCCCAGCGGGGCGAGTTGAGCAGTTCTTC

j_gene: TRBJ2-5
d_gene: -
v_gene: TRBV5-4
abundance: -
CDR3aa: CASSSDGRGGETQYF
CDR3nt: TGTGCCAGCAGCTCCGACGGGCGAGGGGGGGAGACCCAGTACTTC

j_gene: TRBJ2-3
d_gene: TRBD1
v_gene: TRBV4-1
abundance: -
CDR3aa: CASSVLLGQGITDTQYF
CDR3nt: TGCGCCAGCAGCGTTTTACTCGGACAGGGTATCACAGATACGCAGTATTTT

j_gene: TRBJ2-6
d_gene: -
v_gene: TRBV21-1
abundance: -
CDR3aa: CASSPGPWGRALSGANVLTF
CDR3nt: TGTGCCAGCAGCCCAGGACCCTGGGGCAGGGCCCTCTCTGGGGCCAACGTCCTGACTTTC

j_gene: TRBJ1-5
d_gene: TRBD1
v_gene: TRBV15
abundance: -
CDR3aa: CATSRDGTGGNQPQHF
CDR3nt: TGTGCCACCAGCAGAGATGGGACAGGTGGGAATCAGCCCCAGCATTTT

j_gene: TRBJ2-3
d_gene: -
v_gene: TRBV2
abundance: few
CDR3aa: CASNRSPRGTDTQYF
CDR3nt: TGTGCCAGCAATCGGTCCCCGAGGGGCACAGATACGCAGTATTTT

j_gene: TRBJ1-2
d_gene: -
v_gene: TRBV5-4
abundance: many
CDR3aa: CASSLGVNYGYTF
CDR3nt: TGTGCCAGCAGCTTGGGGGTTAACTATGGCTACACCTTC

j_gene: TRBJ2-5
d_gene: TRBD2
v_gene: TRBV5-1
abundance: -
CDR3aa: CASSRTSGSEETQYF
CDR3nt: TGCGCCAGCAGCCGGACTAGCGGGAGTGAAGAGACCCAGTACTTC

j_gene: TRBJ2-7
d_gene: TRBD1
v_gene: TRBV29-1
abundance: -
CDR3aa: CSAISGTAYEQYF
CDR3nt: TGCAGCGCCATATCCGGGACAGCTTACGAGCAGTACTTC

j_gene: TRBJ2-7
d_gene: TRBD2
v_gene: TRBV4-1
abundance: -
CDR3aa: CASSPGLRSYEQYF
CDR3nt: TGCGCCAGCAGCCCGGGACTAAGATCCTACGAGCAGTACTTC

j_gene: TRBJ2-5
d_gene: -
v_gene: TRBV30
abundance: once
CDR3aa: CAWSTTETQYF
CDR3nt: TGTGCCTGGAGTACGACCGAGACCCAGTACTTC

j_gene: TRBJ2-1
d_gene: TRBD1
v_gene: TRBV7-2
abundance: -
CDR3aa: CASNRGRPVDEQFF
CDR3nt: TGTGCCAGCAATAGGGGGCGTCCAGTGGATGAGCAGTTCTTC

j_gene: TRBJ1-5
d_gene: -
v_gene: TRBV6-1
abundance: -
CDR3aa: CASSEGGYGNQPQHF
CDR3nt: TGTGCCAGCAGTGAAGGGGGGTACGGGAATCAGCCCCAGCATTTT

j_gene: TRBJ2-6
d_gene: -
v_gene: TRBV5-6
abundance: many
CDR3aa: CASSLDPGSGANVLTF
CDR3nt: TGTGCCAGCAGCTTGGATCCCGGCTCTGGGGCCAACGTCCTGACTTTC

j_gene: TRBJ2-5
d_gene: -
v_gene: TRBV27
abundance: -
CDR3aa: CASGPRGRGETQYF
CDR3nt: TGTGCCAGCGGCCCCAGGGGTCGAGGGGAGACCCAGTACTTC

j_gene: TRBJ2-2
d_gene: TRBD2
v_gene: TRBV6-6
abundance: -
CDR3aa: CASRLAESTGELFF
CDR3nt: TGTGCCAGCAGACTAGCGGAAAGCACCGGGGAGCTGTTTTTT

j_gene: TRBJ1-1
d_gene: -
v_gene: TRBV5-1
abundance: -
CDR3aa: CASSLVAGNTEAFF
CDR3nt: TGCGCCAGCAGCTTGGTCGCGGGTAACACTGAAGCTTTCTTT

j_gene: TRBJ2-1
d_gene: TRBD2
v_gene: TRBV29-1
abundance: -
CDR3aa: CSVQSGILDNEQFF
CDR3nt: TGCAGCGTTCAGAGCGGGATCCTCGACAATGAGCAGTTCTTC

j_gene: TRBJ2-5
d_gene: -
v_gene: TRBV7-9
abundance: -
CDR3aa: CASSLVRPQETQYF
CDR3nt: TGTGCCAGCAGCTTAGTGAGACCCCAAGAGACCCAGTACTTC

j_gene: TRBJ2-5
d_gene: -
v_gene: TRBV27
abundance: -
CDR3aa: CASSQNRETQYF
CDR3nt: TGTGCCAGCAGCCAAAATAGGGAGACCCAGTACTTC

j_gene: TRBJ2-5
d_gene: -
v_gene: TRBV11-2
abundance: -
CDR3aa: CASSLGQISEETQYF
CDR3nt: TGTGCCAGCAGCTTAGGACAGATTTCCGAAGAGACCCAGTACTTC

j_gene: TRBJ1-1
d_gene: -
v_gene: TRBV19
abundance: -
CDR3aa: CASSMGRDTEAFF
CDR3nt: TGTGCCAGTAGTATGGGACGGGACACTGAAGCTTTCTTT

j_gene: TRBJ2-3
d_gene: -
v_gene: TRBV30
abundance: -
CDR3aa: CAWSVPSAASTDTQYF
CDR3nt: TGTGCCTGGAGTGTTCCCAGCGCGGCTAGCACAGATACGCAGTATTTT

j_gene: TRBJ1-2
d_gene: TRBD1
v_gene: TRBV10-3
abundance: -
CDR3aa: CAIREVGQGVGYGYTF
CDR3nt: TGTGCCATCAGAGAGGTCGGCCAGGGGGTCGGCTATGGCTACACCTTC

j_gene: TRBJ1-2
d_gene: TRBD1
v_gene: TRBV29-1
abundance: -
CDR3aa: CSVTLPGTGNYGYTF
CDR3nt: TGCAGCGTTACCCTCCCCGGGACAGGGAACTATGGCTACACCTTC

j_gene: TRBJ2-2
d_gene: -
v_gene: TRBV6-5
abundance: many
CDR3aa: CASSSSGGTGELFF
CDR3nt: TGTGCCAGCAGTTCTAGTGGAGGTACCGGGGAGCTGTTTTTT